This entry concerns a single TCR beta chain. This entry belongs to a study of T cell changes during pregnancy in multiple sclerosis. The CDR3 length is 13 residues. With 6 bases removed from V and 8 bases from J, the gap between germline ends came to 13 bases. In germline, CDR1 is LGHNT, CDR2 FRNRAP. Profiled with immunoSEQ multiplex PCR; TCRdb holds only in-frame clones, not every one. In the table there are roughly 40,000 clones, about 91% of which are singletons. This sample comprised CD4+ T cells from peripheral blood mononuclear cells, obtained after pregnancy. The origin of this receptor is a female donor in good health, enrolled as a control in a pregnancy study. The rearrangement links TRBV12-5 to TRBJ2-2, with D possibly TRBD1 on 6 matching bases. The CDR3 region has the DNA TGTGCTAGTGGGCCACAGGGTTCGGGGGAGCTGTTTTTT. Translated, it gives CASGPQGSGELFF.